The T cell receptor (beta chain) under discussion was sequenced for a study of shared clonotypes between healthy human individuals. Overall study context: Donors, aged 18 to 49, were a couple of women and three men.

Study-level results: Enrolling few donors narrowed the genetic and exposure-history diversity that was represented.

Concerning this clone: Its target is not known.

TCRdb's copy holds only in-frame clones and misses some; the assay was immunoSEQ multiplex PCR. Of 950,000 to 1,100,000 clones in the sample, about 80% were seen once. V was cut by 3 bases and J by 4 bases, with 12 bases left in between. Germline values: CDR1 MNHNS, CDR2 SASEGT. The CDR3 sequence is 14 residues long. All donors were healthy HIV-negative adults lacking recent acute infections or vaccinations. The split of CD4+ cells yielded CD45RA+ naive and CD45RA-negative memory subsets. This chain connects TRBV6-1 to TRBJ1-2; D is ambiguous. This TCR was recovered from a young man in good health. Some clones in this sample may be carry-over from other donors' samples. What was sequenced was memory CD4+ T cells from PBMCs. As to subset: CD45RA-negative fraction. The CDR3 protein is CASSDLGGLYGYTF. CDR3 bases: TGTGCCAGCAGTGACCTTGGCGGACTCTATGGCTACACCTTC.